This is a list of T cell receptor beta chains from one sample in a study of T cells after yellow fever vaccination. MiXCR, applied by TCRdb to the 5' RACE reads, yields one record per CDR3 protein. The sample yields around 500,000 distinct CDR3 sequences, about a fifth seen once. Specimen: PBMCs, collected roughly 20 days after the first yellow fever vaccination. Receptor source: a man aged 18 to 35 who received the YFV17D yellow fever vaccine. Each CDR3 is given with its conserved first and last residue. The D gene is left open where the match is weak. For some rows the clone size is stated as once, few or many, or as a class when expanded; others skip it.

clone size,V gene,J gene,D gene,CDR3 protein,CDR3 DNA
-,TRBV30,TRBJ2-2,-,CAWILQGFTGELFF,TGTGCCTGGATCTTACAGGGTTTCACCGGGGAGCTGTTTTTT
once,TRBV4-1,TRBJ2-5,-,CASSRVGLPQETQYF,TGCGCCAGCAGCCGAGTCGGACTCCCCCAAGAGACCCAGTACTTC
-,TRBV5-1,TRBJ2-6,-,CASSLFQASGANVLTF,TGCGCCAGCAGCTTGTTCCAGGCATCTGGGGCCAACGTCCTGACTTTC
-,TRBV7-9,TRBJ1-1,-,CASSLDRWRTEAFF,TGTGCCAGCAGCTTAGACAGGTGGCGGACTGAAGCTTTCTTT
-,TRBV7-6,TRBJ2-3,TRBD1,CASGLGGTGEDTQYF,TGTGCCAGCGGCTTGGGGGGGACAGGGGAAGATACGCAGTATTTT
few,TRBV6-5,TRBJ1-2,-,CASSYAGQTSNYGYTF,TGTGCCAGCAGTTACGCAGGCCAGACGTCTAACTATGGCTACACCTTC
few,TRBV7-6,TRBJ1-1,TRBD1,CASSLGQGANTEAFF,TGTGCCAGCAGCTTAGGACAGGGGGCGAACACTGAAGCTTTCTTT
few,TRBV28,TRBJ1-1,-,CASYSLNTEAFF,TGTGCCAGCTATAGTCTGAACACTGAAGCTTTCTTT
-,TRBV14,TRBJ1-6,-,CASSQNREGLGSPLHF,TGTGCCAGCAGCCAAAACAGGGAAGGGCTAGGTTCACCCCTCCACTTT
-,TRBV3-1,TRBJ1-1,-,CASSLDSPTEAFF,TGTGCCAGCAGCCTGGACAGTCCCACTGAAGCTTTCTTT
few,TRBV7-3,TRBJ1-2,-,CASSLNPGSYGYTF,TGTGCCAGCAGCTTGAATCCGGGGTCCTATGGCTACACCTTC
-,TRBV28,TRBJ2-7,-,CASSTAPYEQYF,TGTGCCAGCAGCACCGCTCCCTACGAGCAGTACTTC
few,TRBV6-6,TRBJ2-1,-,CASNGGNEQFF,TGTGCCAGCAATGGGGGCAATGAGCAGTTCTTC
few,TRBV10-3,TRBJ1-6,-,CAIRTGGQGSGSYNSPLHF,TGTGCCATCAGAACCGGGGGGCAGGGATCGGGCTCCTATAATTCACCCCTCCACTTT
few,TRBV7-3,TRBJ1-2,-,CASSPNEGSGYGYTF,TGTGCCAGCAGCCCGAACGAAGGGTCGGGCTATGGCTACACCTTC
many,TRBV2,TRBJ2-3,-,CASSEPHQDTQYF,TGTGCCAGCAGTGAACCCCACCAAGATACGCAGTATTTT
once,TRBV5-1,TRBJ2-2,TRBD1,CASSRTGGGTDMGELFF,TGCGCCAGCAGCCGGACAGGGGGCGGAACGGATATGGGGGAGCTGTTTTTT
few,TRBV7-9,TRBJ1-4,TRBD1,CASSSTGDGEKLFF,TGTGCCAGCAGCTCGACAGGGGATGGGGAAAAACTGTTTTTT
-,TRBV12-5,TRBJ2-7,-,CASGFGLFYEQYF,TGTGCTAGTGGTTTCGGACTTTTCTACGAGCAGTACTTC
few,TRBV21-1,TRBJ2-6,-,CASIDRGISSGANVLTF,TGTGCCAGCATCGACAGGGGTATTAGCTCTGGGGCCAACGTCCTGACTTTC
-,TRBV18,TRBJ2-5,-,CASSPGSGFTQETQYF,TGTGCCAGCTCACCGGGGTCGGGTTTTACCCAAGAGACCCAGTACTTC
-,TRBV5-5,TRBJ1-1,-,CASSWPWGDAGTEAFF,TGTGCCAGCAGCTGGCCCTGGGGGGACGCCGGGACTGAAGCTTTCTTT
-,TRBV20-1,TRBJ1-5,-,CSAREAVAQGFFLDQPQHF,TGCAGTGCTAGAGAAGCCGTAGCCCAGGGGTTCTTTTTGGATCAGCCCCAGCATTTT
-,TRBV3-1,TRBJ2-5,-,CASSQVRWGEETQYF,TGTGCCAGCAGCCAAGTCAGGTGGGGAGAGGAGACCCAGTACTTC
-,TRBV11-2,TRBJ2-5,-,CASTPPGASTGGPKRTQYF,TGTGCCAGCACACCCCCAGGAGCTAGTACCGGGGGGCCTAAGAGGACCCAGTACTTC
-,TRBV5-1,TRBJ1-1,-,CASSLDDRKNTEAFF,TGCGCCAGCAGCTTGGATGACAGAAAGAACACTGAAGCTTTCTTT
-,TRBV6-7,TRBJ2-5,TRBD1,CASTGTGSAQYF,TGTGCCAGCACCGGGACAGGGTCGGCCCAGTACTTC
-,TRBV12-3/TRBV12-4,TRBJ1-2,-,CASSINYYGYTF,TGTGCCAGCAGTATTAACTACTATGGCTACACCTTC
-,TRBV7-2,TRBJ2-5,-,CASSFGGQQETQYF,TGTGCCAGCAGTTTCGGGGGGCAACAAGAGACCCAGTACTTC
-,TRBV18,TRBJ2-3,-,CASSPRQLSTDTQYF,TGTGCCAGCTCACCACGGCAGCTTAGCACAGATACGCAGTATTTT
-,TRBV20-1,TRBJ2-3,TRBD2,CSARPSGVADTQYF,TGCAGTGCTAGACCTAGCGGGGTCGCAGATACGCAGTATTTT
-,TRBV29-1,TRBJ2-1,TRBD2,CSVEGTSGGVAYNEQFF,TGCAGCGTTGAAGGGACTAGCGGGGGGGTAGCCTACAATGAGCAGTTCTTC
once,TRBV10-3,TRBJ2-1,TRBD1,CAISSGTGLSYNEQFF,TGTGCCATCAGTTCCGGGACAGGCCTCTCCTACAATGAGCAGTTCTTC
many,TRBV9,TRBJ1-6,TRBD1,CASGQGLLDSPLHF,TGTGCCAGCGGACAGGGGTTATTGGATTCACCCCTCCACTTT
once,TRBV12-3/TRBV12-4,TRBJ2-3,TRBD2,CAFSRTSGEGTSTDTQYF,TGTGCCTTCAGTCGGACTAGCGGGGAGGGAACTAGCACAGATACGCAGTATTTT
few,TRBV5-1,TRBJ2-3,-,CASSLRDLPPDTQYF,TGCGCCAGCAGCCTACGGGACCTTCCCCCAGATACGCAGTATTTT
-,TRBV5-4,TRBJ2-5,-,CASSLVATGETQYF,TGTGCCAGCAGCTTGGTAGCAACCGGGGAGACCCAGTACTTC
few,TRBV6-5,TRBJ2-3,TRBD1,CASSYHWDRRRTDTQYF,TGTGCCAGCAGTTATCACTGGGACAGGCGGCGCACAGATACGCAGTATTTT